This T cell receptor beta chain came from a study of pediatric ulcerative colitis. Study-wide results and limits: Repertoires came from total lymphocyte DNA, not specific subsets. Blood-rectal clonal overlap within each person was significantly higher in ulcerative colitis patients than controls.

Samples were sequenced at Survey level, maximum 500,000 reads. Sequencing used immunoSEQ multiplex PCR; TCRdb keeps in-frame clones, though not all of them. The sample lists tens of thousands of clones; roughly 73% were seen once. This clone has more than one count but fewer than ten. Its antigen is currently unknown. The V end was cut by 3 bases, the J end by 0 bases, with 9 bases between. Germline V CDR1 and CDR2: WSHSY, SAAADI. This CDR3 contains 15 residues. The rectum was sampled with one to two pinch biopsies at colonoscopy. Ulcerative colitis patients received no immunosuppressive medication before the diagnostic colonoscopy.

This chain uses TRBV10-2 with TRBJ1-3; D uncertain. This TCR was sampled from a boy between 10 and 17 years old with moderate ulcerative colitis. The specimen sequenced was gut tissue. CDR3 in amino acids: CASSDGPRSGNTIYF. The CDR3 DNA reads TGCGCCAGCAGTGATGGGCCTCGCTCTGGAAACACCATATATTTT.